This TCR beta chain was obtained from a study of CD8 T cells in Susac syndrome. With 0 bases removed from V and 8 bases from J, the gap between germline ends came to 14 bases. Germline V gene sequence: CDR1 SGHTS, CDR2 YDEGEE. This CDR3 is built from 14 residues. An input of about 0.5 to 1 ug of RNA was subjected to reverse transcription using random hexamers. Via MiXCR, TCRdb re-called the immunoSEQ multiplex PCR reads, giving one row per CDR3 protein. Seen here are 92,000 or so distinct CDR3 sequences, about 96% observed once, and the top ten hold around 0.62%. The clonotype comes from a human donor with Susac syndrome. The V and J genes are TRBV5-8 and TRBJ1-2; D may be TRBD1 (5 bases). The sample was CD8+ T cells from PBMCs. Written as DNA, the CDR3 is TGTGCCAGCAGCTTGGGTCTGGGGCCTCCCGGCTACACCTTC. Protein sequence: CASSLGLGPPGYTF.